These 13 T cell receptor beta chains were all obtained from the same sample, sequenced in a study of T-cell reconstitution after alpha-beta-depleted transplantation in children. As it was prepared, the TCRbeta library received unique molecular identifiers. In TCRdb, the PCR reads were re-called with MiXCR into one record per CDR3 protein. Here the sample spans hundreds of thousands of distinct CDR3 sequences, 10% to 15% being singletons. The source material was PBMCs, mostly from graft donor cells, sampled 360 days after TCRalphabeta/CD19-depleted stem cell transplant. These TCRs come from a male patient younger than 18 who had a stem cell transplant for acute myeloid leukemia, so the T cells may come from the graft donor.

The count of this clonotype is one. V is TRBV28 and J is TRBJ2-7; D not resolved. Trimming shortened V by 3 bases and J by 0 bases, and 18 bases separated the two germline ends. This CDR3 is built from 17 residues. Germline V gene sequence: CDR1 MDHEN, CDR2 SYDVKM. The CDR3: CASSFSWQSPVSYEQYF. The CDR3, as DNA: TGTGCCAGCAGTTTTAGCTGGCAAAGCCCCGTCTCCTACGAGCAGTACTTC.

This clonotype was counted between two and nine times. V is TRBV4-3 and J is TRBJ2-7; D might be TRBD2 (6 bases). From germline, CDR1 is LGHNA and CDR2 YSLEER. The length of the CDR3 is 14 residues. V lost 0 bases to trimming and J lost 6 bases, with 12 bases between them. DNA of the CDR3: TGCGCCAGCAGCCAAGAAGGGAGGTCCGGCGAGCAGTACTTC. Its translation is CASSQEGRSGEQYF.

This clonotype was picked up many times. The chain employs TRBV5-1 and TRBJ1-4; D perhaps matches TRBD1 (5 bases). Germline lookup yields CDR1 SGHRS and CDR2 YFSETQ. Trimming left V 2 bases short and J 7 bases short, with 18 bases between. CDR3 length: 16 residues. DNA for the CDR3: TGCGCCAGCAGCTTAAGGACCAATGAAAGGGGTGAAAAACTGTTTTTT. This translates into CASSLRTNERGEKLFF.

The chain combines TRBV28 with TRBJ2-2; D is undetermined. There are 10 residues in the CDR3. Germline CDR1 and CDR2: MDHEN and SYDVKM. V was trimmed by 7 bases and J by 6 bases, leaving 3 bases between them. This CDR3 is CASKSGELFF. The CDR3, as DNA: TGTGCCAGCAAGTCCGGGGAGCTGTTTTTT.

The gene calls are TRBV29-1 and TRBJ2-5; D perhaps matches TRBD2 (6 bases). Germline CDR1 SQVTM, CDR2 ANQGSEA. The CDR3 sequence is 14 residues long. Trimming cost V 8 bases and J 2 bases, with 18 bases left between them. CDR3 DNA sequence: TGCAGCCCATTAATCGGAGGGACGCAAGAGACCCAGTACTTC. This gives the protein CSPLIGGTQETQYF. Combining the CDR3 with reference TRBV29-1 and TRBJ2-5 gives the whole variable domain SAVISQKPSRDICQRGTSLTIQCQVDSQVTMMFWYRQQPGQSLTLIATANQGSEATYESGFVIDKFPISRPNLTFSTLTVSNMSPEDSSIYLCSPLIGGTQETQYFGPGTRLLVL.

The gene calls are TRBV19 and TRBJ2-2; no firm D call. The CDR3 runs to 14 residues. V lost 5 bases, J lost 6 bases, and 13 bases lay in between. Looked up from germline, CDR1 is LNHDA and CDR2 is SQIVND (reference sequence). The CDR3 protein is CASSAHRTAGELFF. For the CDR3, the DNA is TGTGCCAGTAGTGCCCATAGGACGGCCGGGGAGCTGTTTTTT.

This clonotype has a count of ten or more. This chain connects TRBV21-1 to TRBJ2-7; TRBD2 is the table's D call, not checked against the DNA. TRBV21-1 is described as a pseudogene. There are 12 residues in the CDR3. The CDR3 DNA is TGTGCCAGCAGCAGACTAGGTAACGAGCAGTACTTC. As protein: CASSRLGNEQYF.

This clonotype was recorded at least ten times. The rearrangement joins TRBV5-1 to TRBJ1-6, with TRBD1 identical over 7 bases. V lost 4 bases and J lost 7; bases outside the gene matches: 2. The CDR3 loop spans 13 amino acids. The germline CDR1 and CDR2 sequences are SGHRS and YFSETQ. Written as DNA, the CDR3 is TGCGCCAGCAGCGGACAGGCAAATTCACCCCTCCACTTT. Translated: CASSGQANSPLHF.

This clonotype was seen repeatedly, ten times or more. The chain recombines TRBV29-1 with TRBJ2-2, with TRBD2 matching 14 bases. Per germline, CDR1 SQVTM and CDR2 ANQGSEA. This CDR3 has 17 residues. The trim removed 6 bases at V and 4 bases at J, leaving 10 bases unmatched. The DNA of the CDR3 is TGCAGCGTGGAGGGACTAGCGGGAGTATGTTTCACCGGGGAGCTGTTTTTT. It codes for CSVEGLAGVCFTGELFF.

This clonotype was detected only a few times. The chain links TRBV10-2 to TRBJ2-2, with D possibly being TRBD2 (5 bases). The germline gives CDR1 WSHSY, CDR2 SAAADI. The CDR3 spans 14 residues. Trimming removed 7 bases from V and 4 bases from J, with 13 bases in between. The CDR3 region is CASTLYRGTGELFF. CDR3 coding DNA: TGCGCCAGCACCTTGTATCGGGGCACCGGGGAGCTGTTTTTT.

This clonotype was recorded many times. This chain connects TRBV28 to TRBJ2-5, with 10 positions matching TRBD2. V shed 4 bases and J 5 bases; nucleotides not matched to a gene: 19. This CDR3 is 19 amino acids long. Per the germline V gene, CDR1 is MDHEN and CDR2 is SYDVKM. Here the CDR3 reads CASSSAAGTSVNVVETQYF. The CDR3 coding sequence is TGTGCCAGCAGTTCAGCCGCCGGGACTAGCGTTAATGTGGTGGAGACCCAGTACTTC.

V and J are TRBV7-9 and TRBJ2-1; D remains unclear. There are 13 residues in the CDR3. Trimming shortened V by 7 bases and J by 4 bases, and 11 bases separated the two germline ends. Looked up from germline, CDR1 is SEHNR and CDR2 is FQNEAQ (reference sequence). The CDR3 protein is CASITPRYNEQFF. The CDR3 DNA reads TGTGCCAGCATCACCCCGAGGTACAATGAGCAGTTCTTC.

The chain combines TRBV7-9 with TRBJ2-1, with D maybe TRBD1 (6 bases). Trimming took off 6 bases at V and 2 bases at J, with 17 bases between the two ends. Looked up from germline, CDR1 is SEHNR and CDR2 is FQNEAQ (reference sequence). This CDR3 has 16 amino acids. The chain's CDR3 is CASSNGQITPYNEQFF. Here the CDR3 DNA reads TGTGCCAGCAGTAACGGACAGATCACTCCCTACAATGAGCAGTTCTTC. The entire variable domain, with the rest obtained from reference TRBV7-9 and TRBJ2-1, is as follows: DTGVSQNPRHKITKRGQNVTFRCDPISEHNRLYWYRQTLGQGPEFLTYFQNEAQLEKSRLLSDRFSAERPKGSFSTLEIQRTEQGDSAMYLCASSNGQITPYNEQFFGPGTRLTVL.